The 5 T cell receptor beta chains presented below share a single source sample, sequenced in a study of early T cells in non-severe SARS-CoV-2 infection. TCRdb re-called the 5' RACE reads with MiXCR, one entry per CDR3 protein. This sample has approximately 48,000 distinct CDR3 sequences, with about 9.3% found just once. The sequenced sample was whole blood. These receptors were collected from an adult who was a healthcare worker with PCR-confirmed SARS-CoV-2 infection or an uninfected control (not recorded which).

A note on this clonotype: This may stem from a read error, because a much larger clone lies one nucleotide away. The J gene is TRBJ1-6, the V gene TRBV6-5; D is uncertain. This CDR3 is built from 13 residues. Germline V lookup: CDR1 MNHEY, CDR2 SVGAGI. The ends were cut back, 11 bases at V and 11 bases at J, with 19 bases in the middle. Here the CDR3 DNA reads TGTGCCGTGAGCGTGGTTAGGAATACACCCCTCCACTTT. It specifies CAVSVVRNTPLHF.

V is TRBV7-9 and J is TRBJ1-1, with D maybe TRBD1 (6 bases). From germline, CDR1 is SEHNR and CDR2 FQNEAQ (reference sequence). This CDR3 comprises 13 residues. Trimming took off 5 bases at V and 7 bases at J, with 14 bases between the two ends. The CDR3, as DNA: TGTGCCAGCAGCCCACAAACAGGGAATGAAGCTTTCTTT. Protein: CASSPQTGNEAFF.

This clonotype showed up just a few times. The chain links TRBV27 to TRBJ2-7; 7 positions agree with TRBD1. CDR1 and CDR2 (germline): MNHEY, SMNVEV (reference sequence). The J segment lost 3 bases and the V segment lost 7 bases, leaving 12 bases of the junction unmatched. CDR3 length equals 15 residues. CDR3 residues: CASMRGRNPLYEQYF. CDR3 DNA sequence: TGTGCCAGCATGAGGGGGCGAAACCCCCTCTACGAGCAGTACTTC.

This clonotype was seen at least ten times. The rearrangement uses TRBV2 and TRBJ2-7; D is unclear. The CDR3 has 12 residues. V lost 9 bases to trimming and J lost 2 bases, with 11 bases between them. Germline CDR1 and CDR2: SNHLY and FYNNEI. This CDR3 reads CARGLSPYEQYF. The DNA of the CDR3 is TGTGCCAGGGGGTTGTCGCCCTACGAGCAGTACTTC.

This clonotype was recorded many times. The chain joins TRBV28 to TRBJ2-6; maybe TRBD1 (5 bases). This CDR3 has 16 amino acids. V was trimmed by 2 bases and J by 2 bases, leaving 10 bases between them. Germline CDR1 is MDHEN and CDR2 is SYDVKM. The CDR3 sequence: CASSLVGRAGANVLTF. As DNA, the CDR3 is TGTGCCAGCAGTTTAGTCGGCAGGGCTGGGGCCAACGTCCTGACTTTC.